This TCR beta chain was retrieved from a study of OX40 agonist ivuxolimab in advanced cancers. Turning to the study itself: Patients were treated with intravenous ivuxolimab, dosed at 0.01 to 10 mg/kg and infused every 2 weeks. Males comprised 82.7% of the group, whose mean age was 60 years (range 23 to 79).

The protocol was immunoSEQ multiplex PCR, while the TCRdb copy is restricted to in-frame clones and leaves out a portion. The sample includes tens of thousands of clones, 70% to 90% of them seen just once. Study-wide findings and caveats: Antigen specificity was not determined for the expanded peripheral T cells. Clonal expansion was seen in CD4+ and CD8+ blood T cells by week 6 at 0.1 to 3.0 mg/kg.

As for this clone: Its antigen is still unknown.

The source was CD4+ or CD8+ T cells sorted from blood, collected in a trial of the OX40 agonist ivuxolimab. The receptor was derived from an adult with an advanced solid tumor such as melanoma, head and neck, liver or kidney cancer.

For the CDR3, the DNA is TGCGCCAGCAGCCAAGAACCTGACCAGCCCCAGCATTTT. Its translation is CASSQEPDQPQHF. This sequence joins TRBV4-1 and TRBJ1-5; no clear D gene. Germline V gives CDR1 MGHRA, CDR2 YSYEKL. V was trimmed by 0 bases and J by 7 bases, leaving 7 bases between them. The CDR3 totals 13 residues.